The 24 T cell receptor beta chains listed next were all sequenced from one sample in a study of blood T cell repertoires in COVID-19. Clones were read by immunoSEQ multiplex PCR, and TCRdb kept only the in-frame ones, dropping some. The table has hundreds of thousands of clones, approximately 86% seen once. The sequenced sample was peripheral blood. All receptors derive from a man at least 80 years old with acute or convalescent COVID-19.

The chain couples TRBV9 to TRBJ1-2, with 8 bases aligning to TRBD1. Germline trimming cut 0 bases from V and 0 bases from J; bases unmatched to any gene: 7. This CDR3 contains 17 residues. Germline CDR1 reads SGDLS; CDR2 reads YYNGEE. CDR3 in amino acids: CASSVGAGGRSNYGYTF. The DNA for the CDR3 is TGTGCCAGCAGCGTAGGGGCAGGGGGCCGGTCTAACTATGGCTACACCTTC.

The V gene is TRBV4-3, the J gene TRBJ2-3; 9 bases align to TRBD2. Germline assignment: CDR1 LGHNA and CDR2 YSLEER. CDR3 length equals 15 residues. Trimming cost V 1 base and J 5 bases; bases outside gene matches: 4. The CDR3: CASSQVAGGGDTQYF. CDR3 bases: TGCGCCAGCAGCCAAGTTGCGGGGGGGGGAGATACGCAGTATTTT.

This chain links TRBV12-3 or TRBV12-4 with TRBJ1-1; no clear D gene. V was cut by 6 bases and J by 0 bases, with 8 bases left in between. CDR3 length equals 13 residues. The CDR3 region has the DNA TGTGCCAGCAGAAGACACTTGAACACTGAAGCTTTCTTT. Protein product: CASRRHLNTEAFF.

This sequence joins TRBV12-3 or TRBV12-4 and TRBJ2-7; D gene ambiguous. The germline V and J ends were trimmed by 6 bases and 3 bases, with 12 bases remaining between them. CDR3 length equals 13 residues. CDR3 sequence: CASSWSQDYEQYF. The CDR3 region has the DNA TGTGCCAGCAGCTGGAGTCAAGACTACGAGCAGTACTTC.

The chain is built from TRBV5-6 and TRBJ2-2, with unresolved D. Germline assignment: CDR1 SGHDT and CDR2 YYEEEE. The V end lost 3 bases, the J end lost 2 bases, and 11 bases lay between the germline ends. This CDR3 contains 15 residues. The CDR3 bases are TGTGCCAGCAGCTACCAGACTCTCAACACCGGGGAGCTGTTTTTT. It translates to CASSYQTLNTGELFF.

The rearrangement joins TRBV19 to TRBJ2-3, with TRBD1 as a possible D gene (5 bases). CDR1 and CDR2 (germline): LNHDA, SQIVND (reference sequence). Trimming cost V 1 base and J 6 bases, with 11 bases left between them. The CDR3 loop spans 14 amino acids. The CDR3 loop is CASSIGWGRDTQYF. CDR3 bases: TGTGCCAGTAGTATAGGATGGGGCAGGGATACGCAGTATTTT.

The CDR3 is CASSQGRGLNYGYTF. DNA for the CDR3: TGTGCCAGCAGCCAAGGGCGGGGTTTGAACTATGGCTACACCTTC. The chain recombines TRBV3-1 (or the pseudogene TRBV3-2) with TRBJ1-2; D is unresolved. The germline V gene has CDR1 LGHDT and CDR2 YNNKEL (reference sequence). There are 15 residues in the CDR3. The germline V and J ends were trimmed by 1 base and 2 bases, with 11 bases remaining between them.

This rearrangement joins TRBV4-3 to TRBJ2-3, with TRBD2 identical over 9 bases. The CDR3 covers 17 residues. V trimming: 0 bases; J trimming: 6 bases; junction bases outside the gene matches: 10. CDR1 LGHNA and CDR2 YSLEER come from the germline V gene. CDR3 region: CASSQDLTSGPLDTQYF. CDR3 DNA sequence: TGCGCCAGCAGCCAAGATTTAACTAGCGGGCCCCTGGATACGCAGTATTTT.

This chain uses TRBV19 with TRBJ2-7; 13 nucleotides agree with TRBD2. Germline loops: CDR1 LNHDA, CDR2 SQIVND (reference sequence). This CDR3 spans 17 amino acids. The ends lost 4 bases at V and 2 bases at J; junction bases unmatched: 8. This CDR3 is CASSRTSGRAVAYEQYF. The DNA for the CDR3 is TGTGCCAGTAGTAGAACTAGCGGGAGGGCCGTAGCCTACGAGCAGTACTTC. Full variable domain (rest looked up from reference TRBV19 and TRBJ2-7): DGGITQSPKYLFRKEGQNVTLSCEQNLNHDAMYWYRQDPGQGLRLIYYSQIVNDFQKGDIAEGYSVSREKKESFPLTVTSAQKNPTAFYLCASSRTSGRAVAYEQYFGPGTRLTVT.

The CDR3 nucleotides read TGTGCCAGCAGCGTTTCCGGGACTACCATCTCCTACGAGCAGTACTTC. Amino acids: CASSVSGTTISYEQYF. The chain has TRBV5-4 and TRBJ2-7; 7 bases align to TRBD2. After removal of 4 bases from V and 0 bases from J, the junction contained 10 bases not matched to a gene. The CDR3 contains 16 residues. CDR1 and CDR2 (germline): SGHNT, YYREEE (reference sequence).

The chain recombines TRBV5-1 with TRBJ2-5; D gene ambiguous. CDR3 length: 12 residues. With 5 bases removed from V and 5 bases from J, the gap between germline ends came to 10 bases. From germline, CDR1 is SGHRS and CDR2 YFSETQ. The CDR3 nucleotides are TGCGCCAGCAGTTTTAGTTTCGAGACCCAGTACTTC. Translating gives CASSFSFETQYF.

This chain joins TRBV6-1 and TRBJ1-2; 11 bases are a match to TRBD1. V shed 5 bases and J 2 bases; nucleotides not matched to a gene: 4. The CDR3 totals 15 residues. Germline CDR1 and CDR2: MNHNS and SASEGT. This CDR3 is CASSPGQGANYGYTF. CDR3 DNA: TGTGCCAGCAGTCCTGGACAGGGGGCCAACTATGGCTACACCTTC.

The rearrangement joins TRBV7-9 to TRBJ2-1, with 7 positions matching TRBD2. J lost 0 bases, V lost 4 bases, and 9 bases had no gene match. This CDR3 spans 17 amino acids. The germline gives CDR1 SEHNR, CDR2 FQNEAQ (reference sequence). The CDR3 coding sequence is TGTGCCAGCAGCTCCGCGGGGCTAGCGGCCTCCTACAATGAGCAGTTCTTC. Protein product: CASSSAGLAASYNEQFF. The complete variable domain, with remaining parts taken from reference TRBV7-9 and TRBJ2-1, reads DTGVSQNPRHKITKRGQNVTFRCDPISEHNRLYWYRQTLGQGPEFLTYFQNEAQLEKSRLLSDRFSAERPKGSFSTLEIQRTEQGDSAMYLCASSSAGLAASYNEQFFGPGTRLTVL.

This clone showed up just once. V gene TRBV7-2 combines with J gene TRBJ1-2; 11 bases are a match to TRBD1. V shed 5 bases and J 6 bases; nucleotides not matched to a gene: 11. CDR3 length: 16 amino acids. Germline V gene sequence: CDR1 SGHTA, CDR2 FQGNSA. CDR3 nucleotide sequence: TGTGCCAGCAGCCTCTCAACAGGACAGGGGGCGCATGGCTACACCTTC. Its protein product is CASSLSTGQGAHGYTF.

The chain combines TRBV19 with TRBJ1-1; the match to TRBD1 covers 8 bases. The V gene's germline CDR1 is LNHDA and CDR2 SQIVND (reference sequence). The CDR3 totals 15 residues. Unmatched junction bases numbered 11, after V lost 7 bases and J lost 4 bases. In DNA, the CDR3 is TGTGCCAGTACCAACAACCGACAGGGGACCACTGAAGCTTTCTTT. Its protein product is CASTNNRQGTTEAFF.

The chain joins TRBV6-2 or TRBV6-3 to TRBJ2-7; TRBD1 matches at 11 bases. CDR3 length: 14 amino acids. Per the germline V gene, CDR1 is MNHEY and CDR2 is SVGEGT. V was clipped by 5 bases and J by 2 bases; unmatched bases: 2. The CDR3 nucleotides read TGTGCCAGCAGTCGGACAGGGGGCCCCTACGAGCAGTACTTC. Its translation: CASSRTGGPYEQYF.

V and J are TRBV5-1 and TRBJ1-2; 8 bases match TRBD1. The CDR3 contains 14 residues. Trimming took 4 bases from V and 2 from J; bases not matched to a gene: 4. The germline V gene encodes CDR1 SGHRS and CDR2 YFSETQ. CDR3 region: CASSGRTGNYGYTF. CDR3 sequence (DNA): TGCGCCAGCAGCGGAAGGACAGGGAACTATGGCTACACCTTC.

The CDR3 DNA is TGTGCCAGCAGCTCCCAGGGACAGAGCTCCTACAATGAGCAGTTCTTC. It is translated as CASSSQGQSSYNEQFF. V is TRBV7-3 and J is TRBJ2-1, with TRBD1 matching 7 bases. The V gene end was trimmed by 4 bases and the J gene end by 0 bases; junction bases not matched to a gene: 6. Germline V gene lookup returns CDR1 SGHTA and CDR2 FQGTGA. The CDR3 sequence is 16 residues long.

The J gene is TRBJ1-6, the V gene TRBV6-2 or TRBV6-3, with 10 bases that match TRBD1. CDR3 length: 14 residues. Trimming removed 6 bases from V and 6 bases from J; junction bases left unmatched: 2. Germline V gene lookup returns CDR1 MNHEY and CDR2 SVGEGT. CDR3 DNA: TGTGCCAGCAGCGGGACAGGGGTTAATTCACCCCTCCACTTT. Protein: CASSGTGVNSPLHF.

This clone was seen only once. The chain has TRBV6-5 and TRBJ2-3, with 7 bases matching TRBD1. CDR3 length: 15 amino acids. Trimming at V came to 2 bases and at J to 5 bases, leaving 7 bases not matched to a gene. CDR1 MNHEY and CDR2 SVGAGI come from the germline V gene. CDR3 nucleotide sequence: TGTGCCAGCAGTTACGGGACAGCGTTTGGAGATACGCAGTATTTT. This gives the protein CASSYGTAFGDTQYF.

This chain joins TRBV6-5 and TRBJ2-7; 8 bases fit TRBD1. The CDR3 runs 15 residues. Germline V CDR1 and CDR2: MNHEY, SVGAGI. V shed 6 bases, J shed 0 bases, and the junction held 7 bases outside the gene matches. CDR3 region: CASRKAGGLSYEQYF. The CDR3 region has the DNA TGTGCCAGCAGGAAAGCAGGGGGCCTCTCCTACGAGCAGTACTTC.

The chain joins TRBV18 to TRBJ1-4, with D possibly matching TRBD1 (5 bases). This CDR3 has 11 residues. CDR1 KGHSH and CDR2 LQKENI come from the germline V gene. Trimming shortened V by 3 bases and J by 16 bases, and 12 bases separated the two germline ends. CDR3 nucleotide sequence: TGTGCCAGCTCACCGGGGGAGGATCAGTTTTTT. Translation: CASSPGEDQFF.

The chain joins TRBV9 to TRBJ2-2; 9 bases align to TRBD1. Germline-derived CDR1 and CDR2 are SGDLS and YYNGEE. V lost 4 bases to trimming and J lost 7 bases; unmatched junction nucleotides: 5. The CDR3 has 14 residues. CDR3 protein: CASSSQGANGELFF. The CDR3, as DNA: TGTGCCAGCAGCTCACAGGGGGCAAACGGGGAGCTGTTTTTT. Full variable domain (missing parts from reference TRBV9 and TRBJ2-2): DSGVTQTPKHLITATGQRVTLRCSPRSGDLSVYWYQQSLDQGLQFLIQYYNGEERAKGNILERFSAQQFPDLHSELNLSSLELGDSALYFCASSSQGANGELFFGEGSRLTVL.

V and J are TRBV7-2 and TRBJ2-7, with 11 bases matching TRBD1. The CDR3 runs to 14 residues. Looked up from germline, CDR1 is SGHTA and CDR2 is FQGNSA. Unmatched junction bases numbered 8, after V lost 7 bases and J lost 6 bases. CDR3 in DNA: TGTGCCAGCACCAATAGGGACAGGGGGTTCGAGCAGTACTTC. Amino acid sequence: CASTNRDRGFEQYF.